This T cell receptor beta chain was found in a study of blood T cell repertoires in COVID-19. V lost 3 bases, J lost 2 bases, and 5 bases stayed unmatched. Per germline, CDR1 SGDLS and CDR2 YYNGEE. The CDR3 has 16 amino acids. The assay was immunoSEQ multiplex PCR, and TCRdb's table has in-frame clones only and misses some. The sample holds some 200,000 clones, 88% seen once. V usage is TRBV9 and J usage is TRBJ1-6; 7 nucleotides line up with TRBD1. What was sequenced was peripheral blood. This sequence originates from a man aged 35 to 55 with active or convalescent COVID-19. In DNA, the CDR3 is TGTGCCAGCAGCGCGGACAGGACTACCTATAATTCACCCCTCCACTTT. The encoded protein is CASSADRTTYNSPLHF.